These T cell receptor beta chains were read from a single sample in a study of T cell changes during pregnancy in multiple sclerosis. Profiled with immunoSEQ multiplex PCR; TCRdb holds only in-frame clones, not every one. The data show 88,000 or so clones, 90% to 95% seen once. Here the sequenced sample was peripheral blood, taken before pregnancy. Receptor source: a female donor with multiple sclerosis, enrolled in a pregnancy study. CDR3s include the opening cysteine and the closing phenylalanine or tryptophan. Each record gives: clone size, J gene, D gene, V gene, CDR3 DNA, CDR3 protein. D genes are given only for firm matches. Expanded clones are given a class, and other clones once, few, many or no size at all.

clone_size: once; j_call: TRBJ2-5; d_call: TRBD2; v_call: TRBV10-2; cdr3_nt: TGCGCCAGCCGACAACTAGCGGGGGAAGAGACCCAGTACTTC; cdr3_aa: CASRQLAGEETQYF
clone_size: .; j_call: TRBJ1-1; d_call: .; v_call: TRBV7-3; cdr3_nt: TGTGCCAGCAGCTTAACAGCGTCTGGGGGGGCTTTCTTT; cdr3_aa: CASSLTASGGAFF
clone_size: few; j_call: TRBJ1-2; d_call: .; v_call: TRBV5-4; cdr3_nt: TGTGCCAGCAGCGGAACAGGAGTAGGTGGCTACACCTTC; cdr3_aa: CASSGTGVGGYTF
clone_size: .; j_call: TRBJ2-7; d_call: TRBD1; v_call: TRBV29-1; cdr3_nt: TGCAGCGCCGTGGGGACAGAGTCCTACGAGCAGTACTTC; cdr3_aa: CSAVGTESYEQYF
clone_size: .; j_call: TRBJ1-1; d_call: .; v_call: TRBV10-3; cdr3_nt: TGTGCCATCAGTGAGTCAAGACAGATTATGAACACTGAAGCTTTCTTT; cdr3_aa: CAISESRQIMNTEAFF
clone_size: .; j_call: TRBJ2-1; d_call: TRBD2; v_call: TRBV9; cdr3_nt: TGTGCCAGCAGCCCCCGACTAGCGGGGGACAATGAGCAGTTCTTC; cdr3_aa: CASSPRLAGDNEQFF
clone_size: .; j_call: TRBJ2-7; d_call: .; v_call: TRBV27; cdr3_nt: TGTGCCAGCAGTTTACTTGACAGGCCTCTCTACGAGCAGTACTTC; cdr3_aa: CASSLLDRPLYEQYF
clone_size: .; j_call: TRBJ2-5; d_call: .; v_call: TRBV5-4; cdr3_nt: TGTGCCAGCAGCCAGACAGATAGGGGTCACGAGACCCAGTACTTC; cdr3_aa: CASSQTDRGHETQYF
clone_size: .; j_call: TRBJ2-1; d_call: TRBD2; v_call: TRBV5-1; cdr3_nt: TGCGCCAGCAGCAATCCGGGACTAGCGGGGGGCAACTCCTACAATGAGCAGTTCTTC; cdr3_aa: CASSNPGLAGGNSYNEQFF
clone_size: .; j_call: TRBJ2-7; d_call: .; v_call: TRBV19; cdr3_nt: TGTGCCAGCAGAAGGACAGTTGCCCCCTACGAGCAGTACTTC; cdr3_aa: CASRRTVAPYEQYF
clone_size: once; j_call: TRBJ1-5; d_call: .; v_call: TRBV19; cdr3_nt: TGTGCCAGTAGTCAGGGTAAGGAACAGCCCCAGCATTTT; cdr3_aa: CASSQGKEQPQHF
clone_size: .; j_call: TRBJ2-7; d_call: .; v_call: TRBV4-1; cdr3_nt: TGCGCCAGCAGCCAGTCAGGGTTCCCCTACGAGCAGTACTTC; cdr3_aa: CASSQSGFPYEQYF
clone_size: .; j_call: TRBJ1-5; d_call: .; v_call: TRBV6-5; cdr3_nt: TGTGCCAGCAGTGCAGGAGCGGGCAATCAGCCCCAGCATTTT; cdr3_aa: CASSAGAGNQPQHF
clone_size: once; j_call: TRBJ1-1; d_call: .; v_call: TRBV20-1; cdr3_nt: TGCAGCGACGGGGGGAACACTGAAGCTTTCTTT; cdr3_aa: CSDGGNTEAFF
clone_size: .; j_call: TRBJ1-2; d_call: .; v_call: TRBV5-5; cdr3_nt: TGTGCCAGCAGCTTCAGGGGTCAAAATGGCTACACCTTC; cdr3_aa: CASSFRGQNGYTF
clone_size: .; j_call: TRBJ2-7; d_call: TRBD2; v_call: TRBV5-4; cdr3_nt: TGTGCCAGCAGCTTGCCAGGCGGTCTAGCGGGGGGGGTCGAGCAGTACTTC; cdr3_aa: CASSLPGGLAGGVEQYF
clone_size: .; j_call: TRBJ2-1; d_call: .; v_call: TRBV15; cdr3_nt: TGTGCCACCAGCAGAGATCCGCGAAATGAGCAGTTCTTC; cdr3_aa: CATSRDPRNEQFF
clone_size: .; j_call: TRBJ2-1; d_call: TRBD2; v_call: TRBV7-9; cdr3_nt: TGTGCCAGCAGCTTAGCTGGGCGGGGGAACATCAATGAGCAGTTCTTC; cdr3_aa: CASSLAGRGNINEQFF
clone_size: .; j_call: TRBJ2-3; d_call: TRBD2; v_call: TRBV4-1; cdr3_nt: TGCGCCAGCAGCCAGTTGACTAGCGGGGGAAACACAGATACGCAGTATTTT; cdr3_aa: CASSQLTSGGNTDTQYF
clone_size: once; j_call: TRBJ2-2; d_call: .; v_call: TRBV18; cdr3_nt: TGTGCCAGCTCCAGAGACAGGACCAACACCGGGGAGCTGTTTTTT; cdr3_aa: CASSRDRTNTGELFF
clone_size: .; j_call: TRBJ1-2; d_call: .; v_call: TRBV27; cdr3_nt: TGTGCCAGCAGTTTCCTGGGGCTCGGTTACGGCTACACCTTC; cdr3_aa: CASSFLGLGYGYTF
clone_size: .; j_call: TRBJ2-5; d_call: TRBD2; v_call: TRBV5-4; cdr3_nt: TGTGCCAGCAGCTCGAGCGGGGCGGGAGAGACCCAGTACTTC; cdr3_aa: CASSSSGAGETQYF
clone_size: .; j_call: TRBJ1-2; d_call: .; v_call: TRBV4-1; cdr3_nt: TGCGCCAGCAGCCGCGGAGAGGGGGAGACCTATGGCTACACCTTC; cdr3_aa: CASSRGEGETYGYTF
clone_size: .; j_call: TRBJ1-2; d_call: .; v_call: TRBV5-4; cdr3_nt: TGTGCCAGCAGCTTGGACAGAATCTATGGCTACACCTTC; cdr3_aa: CASSLDRIYGYTF
clone_size: .; j_call: TRBJ2-1; d_call: TRBD1; v_call: TRBV13; cdr3_nt: TGTGCCAGCGAGGGACAGGGATACAATGAGCAGTTCTTC; cdr3_aa: CASEGQGYNEQFF
clone_size: .; j_call: TRBJ2-1; d_call: .; v_call: TRBV27; cdr3_nt: TGTGCCAGCCATGGGGGCCCCAATGAGCAGTTCTTC; cdr3_aa: CASHGGPNEQFF
clone_size: many; j_call: TRBJ1-6; d_call: .; v_call: TRBV11-2; cdr3_nt: TGTGCCAGCAGCGCCATGCTCCGAGCGGCTAATTCACCCCTCCACTTT; cdr3_aa: CASSAMLRAANSPLHF
clone_size: .; j_call: TRBJ1-2; d_call: .; v_call: TRBV4-1; cdr3_nt: TGCGCCAGCAGCCAAGATGGCGGGGTCAGCCCTCTCTACACCTTC; cdr3_aa: CASSQDGGVSPLYTF
clone_size: .; j_call: TRBJ2-7; d_call: TRBD1; v_call: TRBV20-1; cdr3_nt: TGCAGTGCTGGACAGGGTTACGAGCAGTACTTC; cdr3_aa: CSAGQGYEQYF
clone_size: .; j_call: TRBJ2-1; d_call: TRBD2; v_call: TRBV13; cdr3_nt: TGTGCCAGCAGCGCGGGACTAGAATACAATGAGCAGTTCTTC; cdr3_aa: CASSAGLEYNEQFF
clone_size: .; j_call: TRBJ2-1; d_call: TRBD2; v_call: TRBV10-3; cdr3_nt: TGTGCCATCAGTGGGACTAGCGGGGGTGACAATGAGCAGTTCTTC; cdr3_aa: CAISGTSGGDNEQFF
clone_size: .; j_call: TRBJ1-3; d_call: .; v_call: TRBV7-6; cdr3_nt: TGTGCCAGCAGCTTAGACAGGGCCAGCTCTGGAAACACCATATATTTT; cdr3_aa: CASSLDRASSGNTIYF
clone_size: .; j_call: TRBJ1-2; d_call: .; v_call: TRBV6-6; cdr3_nt: TGTGCCGCCAAGGGGCAGGGCCTCTATGGCTACACCTTC; cdr3_aa: CAAKGQGLYGYTF
clone_size: .; j_call: TRBJ1-5; d_call: .; v_call: TRBV5-1; cdr3_nt: TGCGCCAGCAGCTTCAACGGGAGTCGCAATCAGCCCCAGCATTTT; cdr3_aa: CASSFNGSRNQPQHF
clone_size: .; j_call: TRBJ1-1; d_call: TRBD1; v_call: TRBV19; cdr3_nt: TGTGCCAGTAGTAAGACAGGGGTAAACACTGAAGCTTTCTTT; cdr3_aa: CASSKTGVNTEAFF
clone_size: .; j_call: TRBJ1-5; d_call: TRBD1; v_call: TRBV9; cdr3_nt: TGTGCCAGCAGCGAGGGGACAGGGATCAATCAGCCCCAGCATTTT; cdr3_aa: CASSEGTGINQPQHF
clone_size: .; j_call: TRBJ2-5; d_call: TRBD2; v_call: TRBV7-3; cdr3_nt: TGTGCCAGCAGCCCGGTAGCGGGGGGGCAGGAGACCCAGTACTTC; cdr3_aa: CASSPVAGGQETQYF
clone_size: .; j_call: TRBJ1-2; d_call: .; v_call: TRBV7-2; cdr3_nt: TGTGCCAGCAGCCAGGAGGGGCGGATTTATGGCTACACCTTC; cdr3_aa: CASSQEGRIYGYTF
clone_size: .; j_call: TRBJ2-3; d_call: TRBD1; v_call: TRBV9; cdr3_nt: TGTGCCAGCAGCGTAGATCGGACAGGGGTTCGATCAGATACGCAGTATTTT; cdr3_aa: CASSVDRTGVRSDTQYF
clone_size: .; j_call: TRBJ1-2; d_call: .; v_call: TRBV4-2; cdr3_nt: TGTGCCAGCAGCCAAGCGGGGGTAGTCCTCTATGGCTACACCTTC; cdr3_aa: CASSQAGVVLYGYTF
clone_size: .; j_call: TRBJ2-1; d_call: .; v_call: TRBV6-1; cdr3_nt: TGTGCCAGCCGCCCCGGGGGCAATGAGCAGTTCTTC; cdr3_aa: CASRPGGNEQFF
clone_size: .; j_call: TRBJ1-6; d_call: .; v_call: TRBV9; cdr3_nt: TGTGCCAGCAGTCCAGGGGTAGGCTCACCCCTCCACTTT; cdr3_aa: CASSPGVGSPLHF